The source of this T cell receptor beta chain is a study of blood T cell repertoires in COVID-19. Across the whole study: T cells, B-cell-depleted T cells, or PBMCs supplied cDNA or gDNA.

Profiling relied on immunoSEQ multiplex PCR, and the TCRdb table lists in-frame clones only, not all of them. The sample shows over 100,000 clones, 86% of them seen only once. This clone was picked up one time. With V trimmed by 0 bases and J by 2 bases, 2 bases remained unmatched. This CDR3 is built from 15 residues. CDR1 and CDR2 from the germline V gene are SGHRS and YFSETQ. Sequencing was carried out using peripheral blood. The chain has TRBV5-1 and TRBJ2-3; 8 nucleotides align to TRBD2. This TCR came from a man aged 40-50 years with acute or convalescent COVID-19. This CDR3 reads CASSLVAGTTDTQYF. DNA of the CDR3: TGCGCCAGCAGCTTGGTAGCGGGAACCACAGATACGCAGTATTTT.